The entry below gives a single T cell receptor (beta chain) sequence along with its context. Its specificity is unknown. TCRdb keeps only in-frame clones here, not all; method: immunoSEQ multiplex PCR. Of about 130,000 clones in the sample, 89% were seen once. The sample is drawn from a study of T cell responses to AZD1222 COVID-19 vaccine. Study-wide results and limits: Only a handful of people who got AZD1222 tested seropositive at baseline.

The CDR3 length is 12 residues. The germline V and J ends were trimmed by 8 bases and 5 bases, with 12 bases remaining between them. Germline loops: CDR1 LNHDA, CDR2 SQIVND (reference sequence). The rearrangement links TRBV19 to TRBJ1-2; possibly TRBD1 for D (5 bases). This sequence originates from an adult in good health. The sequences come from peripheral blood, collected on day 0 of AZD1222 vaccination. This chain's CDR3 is CASRNRRYGYTF. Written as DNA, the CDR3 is TGTGCCAGTCGTAACAGGAGATATGGCTACACCTTC.